This paragraph covers one TCR beta chain sequence. Generated by immunoSEQ multiplex PCR, the TCRdb table keeps only in-frame clones and is missing some. In the table there are 130,000 to 150,000 clones, around 81% of which are singletons. The CDR3 totals 16 residues. Germline-derived CDR1 and CDR2 are KGHSH and LQKENI. Trimming took 3 bases from V and 1 from J; bases not matched to a gene: 7. This sample stems from a study of blood T cell repertoires in COVID-19. Overall study: The samples span acute and convalescent COVID-19 from the United States, Italy and Spain. Nucleic acid was either cDNA or gDNA, and it came from T cells, B-cell-depleted T cells, or PBMCs.

This sequence was found in a human donor in a cohort sampled during active COVID-19. V is TRBV18 and J is TRBJ2-7, with 9 bases identical to TRBD1. The specimen was peripheral blood. CDR3 sequence: CASSPAGDRASYEQYF. The CDR3 DNA reads as TGTGCCAGCTCACCCGCCGGGGACAGGGCATCCTACGAGCAGTACTTC.